This T cell receptor (beta chain) is from a study of CDR3 diversity in severe acne. One entry per CDR3 protein results from TCRdb running MiXCR on the PCR reads. The repertoire holds around 91,000 distinct CDR3 sequences, with around 53% as singletons. A single count supports this clonotype. The junction shows a germline mismatch at one end, possibly a read error. Germline lookup yields CDR1 SEHNR and CDR2 FQNEAQ (reference sequence). The CDR3 totals 14 residues. This sequence originates from a male donor in good health, without acne. Material: blood. The chain carries TRBV7-9 and TRBJ1-1; tentative D call: TRBD1 (5 bases). The CDR3 loop reads CASSLGRDGTQAFF. The CDR3 coding sequence is TGTGCCAGCAGCCTAGGGCGGGACGGCACTCAAGCTTTCTTT.